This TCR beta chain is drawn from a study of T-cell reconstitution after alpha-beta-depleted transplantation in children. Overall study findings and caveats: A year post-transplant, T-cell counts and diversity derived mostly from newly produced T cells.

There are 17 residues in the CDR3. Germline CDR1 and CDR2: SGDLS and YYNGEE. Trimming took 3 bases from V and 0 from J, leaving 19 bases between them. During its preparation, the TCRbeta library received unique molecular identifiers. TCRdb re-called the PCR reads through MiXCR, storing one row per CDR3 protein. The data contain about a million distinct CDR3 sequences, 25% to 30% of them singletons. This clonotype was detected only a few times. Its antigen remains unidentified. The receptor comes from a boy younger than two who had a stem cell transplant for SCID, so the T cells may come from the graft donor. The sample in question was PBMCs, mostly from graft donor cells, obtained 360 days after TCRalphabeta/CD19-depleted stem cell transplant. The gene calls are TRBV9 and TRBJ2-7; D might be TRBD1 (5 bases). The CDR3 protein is CASSGPQGSHSSYEQYF. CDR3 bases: TGTGCCAGCAGCGGTCCTCAGGGCAGCCATAGCTCCTACGAGCAGTACTTC.